The sequence of this T cell receptor beta chain was determined in a study of cytomegalovirus exposure and HLA in healthy donors. Study results and limitations: Of the V segments, some could not be distinguished, including TRBV6-2 and TRBV6-3, and were excluded. While the bulk of TCR sequences proved rare, some public TCRs turned up in many donors. One later analysis reportedly identified an Asian-associated ancestry cluster that showed fewer N-insertions than the 666-donor mean. A later analysis showed HLA-associated TCR beta chains outstripping equally common others in clonal expansion.

About this clone itself: Its specificity is not known.

J lost 4 bases, V lost 11 bases, and 5 bases had no gene match. The CDR3 extends over 14 amino acids. Germline-derived CDR1 and CDR2 are SGHAT and FQNNGV. With 60 Vbeta and 13 Jbeta primers, the PCR was carried out. Produced via immunoSEQ multiplex PCR; TCRdb's table is partial and in-frame only. The table records about 120,000 clones, roughly 78% of them present only once. Sequencing used PBMCs. This sequence originates from a young man in good health and CMV-seronegative. The chain has TRBV11-2 and TRBJ2-2; 12 bases map to TRBD2. This CDR3 reads CAGASGRVTGELFF. CDR3 nucleotide sequence: TGTGCCGGGGCTAGCGGGAGGGTCACCGGGGAGCTGTTTTTT.